Below are 27 T cell receptor beta chains sequenced from a single sample in a study of response to subunit inactivated influenza vaccine. TCRdb used MiXCR to reprocess the RT-PCR reads, holding one entry per CDR3 protein. The sample includes about 780,000 distinct CDR3 sequences, less than 20% of them seen just once. The sequences come from PBMCs from blood, collected roughly 5 days after vaccination. The receptors here all came from a man aged 50-60 years who received an inactivated influenza vaccine.

This chain connects TRBV12-3 or TRBV12-4 to TRBJ1-2; D gene uncertain. Deletions cut 6 bases from V and 0 bases from J, with 17 bases between. This CDR3 has 16 amino acids. In DNA, the CDR3 is TGTGCCAGCAGCAAGGACCCACAAGCTACTAACTATGGCTACACCTTC. Protein product: CASSKDPQATNYGYTF.

The CDR3 DNA reads TGTGCCAGCAGCTTGCAAATGGGGGCCTACGAGCAGTACTTC. Its protein is CASSLQMGAYEQYF. The V gene is TRBV5-4, the J gene TRBJ2-7; D is perhaps TRBD1 or TRBD2 (5 bases each). The CDR3 runs to 14 residues. CDR1 is SGHNT, CDR2 YYREEE, per germline (reference sequence). V gave up 1 base and J gave up 2 bases, with 10 bases separating them. Together with reference TRBV5-4 and TRBJ2-7, the CDR3 gives the full variable domain: ETGVTQSPTHLIKTRGQQVTLRCSSQSGHNTVSWYQQALGQGPQFIFQYYREEENGRGNFPPRFSGLQFPNYSSELNVNALELDDSALYLCASSLQMGAYEQYFGPGTRLTVT.

The V and J genes are TRBV27 and TRBJ2-1, with 9 bases aligning to TRBD2. The germline gives CDR1 MNHEY, CDR2 SMNVEV (reference sequence). This CDR3 has 15 amino acids. The J segment lost 7 bases and the V segment lost 0 bases, leaving 4 bases of the junction unmatched. CDR3 residues: CASSLSRGGHNEQFF. The CDR3, as DNA: TGTGCCAGCAGTTTATCGCGGGGGGGCCATAATGAGCAGTTCTTC.

This clonotype was counted at least ten times. The CDR3 nucleotides are TGCAGTGCTAGCGGAGGGGGCGGGGGGTCGGATACGCAGTATTTT. Translated: CSASGGGGGSDTQYF. This chain connects TRBV20-1 to TRBJ2-3; weak D call: TRBD2 (8 bases). V gave up 3 bases and J gave up 6 bases, with 19 bases separating them. CDR1 and CDR2 from the germline V gene are DFQATT and SNEGSKA (reference sequence). The CDR3 covers 15 residues.

This clonotype was detected a few times. V usage is TRBV9 and J usage is TRBJ2-1, with 10 bases fitting TRBD2. The CDR3 length is 19 residues. CDR1 is SGDLS, CDR2 YYNGEE, per germline. V gave up 4 bases and J gave up 1 base; unmatched junction bases: 14. For the CDR3, the DNA is TGTGCCAGCAGCACCACCGGGACTAGCGCCTCTGGTTCCTACAATGAGCAGTTCTTC. Its protein is CASSTTGTSASGSYNEQFF.

The rearrangement joins TRBV29-1 to TRBJ1-1, with D unclear. CDR3 length: 12 residues. Between the trimmed V and J ends, which lost 6 bases and 7 bases, there was a span of 15 bases. Germline CDR1 SQVTM, CDR2 ANQGSEA. The CDR3 loop is CSVFFSADEAFF. CDR3 sequence (DNA): TGCAGCGTGTTCTTCAGTGCCGATGAAGCTTTCTTT.

About this clonotype itself: An end of the junction differs from the germline gene, which may be a read error. V is TRBV6-4 and J is TRBJ1-1, with D perhaps matching TRBD1 (6 bases). The CDR3 has 14 residues. Germline values: CDR1 MRHNA, CDR2 SNTAGT. CDR3 sequence (DNA): TGTGCCAGCAGCCCGGAGGGGGGGCGGACTGAAGCTTGCTTT. As protein: CASSPEGGRTEACF.

This clonotype appeared a few times. The chain is built from TRBV10-3 and TRBJ2-3, with 10 bases identical to TRBD2. The CDR3 loop spans 16 amino acids. Losses at the gene ends were 4 bases for V and 0 bases for J; bases not matched to a gene: 4. Germline V gives CDR1 ENHRY, CDR2 SYGVKD. CDR3 sequence reads: CAISAGLAASTDTQYF. CDR3 coding DNA: TGTGCCATCAGTGCTGGACTAGCGGCTAGCACAGATACGCAGTATTTT.

This clonotype was picked up a small number of times. The chain joins TRBV24-1 to TRBJ1-2, with no clear D. V gave up 7 bases and J gave up 4 bases, with 6 bases separating them. CDR1 KGHDR and CDR2 SFDVKD come from the germline V gene. This CDR3 region has 11 residues. The CDR3 nucleotides read TGTGCCACCAGCAACAGCTATGGCTACACCTTC. Translating it yields CATSNSYGYTF.

About this clonotype itself: Because it lacks the conserved phenylalanine or tryptophan at the end, this CDR3 is likely a read error. The V and J genes are TRBV20-1 and TRBJ2-5, with D possibly TRBD2 on 6 matching bases. CDR3 size: 17 residues. Trimming left V 5 bases short and J 9 bases short, with 31 bases between. Per germline, CDR1 DFQATT and CDR2 SNEGSKA (reference sequence). The CDR3 region has the DNA TGCAGTGCTGCGCCGGGACTGGATCTTCATCCCCGAGTGGCCCAGTACTCC. Translation: CSAAPGLDLHPRVAQYS.

This clonotype was picked up a small number of times. V and J are TRBV14 and TRBJ2-3, with 7 bases fitting TRBD2. V shed 5 bases and J 2 bases; nucleotides not matched to a gene: 4. Germline V CDR1 and CDR2: SGHDN, FVKESK. The CDR3 has 14 residues. CDR3 nucleotides: TGTGCCAGCAGCGATACTAGCGACACAGATACGCAGTATTTT. Its protein product is CASSDTSDTDTQYF.

The chain couples TRBV4-1 to TRBJ2-3, with TRBD2 matching 14 bases. Germline V lookup: CDR1 MGHRA, CDR2 YSYEKL. The CDR3 extends over 19 amino acids. J gave up 0 bases and V 0 bases, and 5 bases lay outside the gene matches. The chain's CDR3 is CASSQDETSGGGSTDTQYF. DNA of the CDR3: TGCGCCAGCAGCCAAGATGAGACTAGCGGGGGGGGCAGCACAGATACGCAGTATTTT.

This clonotype was seen repeatedly, ten times or more. This chain joins TRBV10-3 and TRBJ2-1; maybe TRBD1 (6 bases). V dropped 2 bases and J dropped 5 bases, with 10 bases sitting between them. The germline CDR1 and CDR2 sequences are ENHRY and SYGVKD. CDR3 size: 14 residues. Here the CDR3 reads CAISENAGDNEQFF. The CDR3 bases are TGTGCCATCAGTGAGAATGCAGGGGACAATGAGCAGTTCTTC.

This clonotype was counted a few times. V gene TRBV6-2 or TRBV6-3 combines with J gene TRBJ1-4; TRBD1 agrees at 11 bases. Trimming cost V 3 bases and J 6 bases; bases outside gene matches: 3. The CDR3 runs to 15 residues. The V gene's germline CDR1 is MNHEY and CDR2 SVGEGT. CDR3 loop: CASSYPGQGDEKLFF. The CDR3 DNA is TGTGCCAGCAGTTATCCGGGACAGGGGGATGAAAAACTGTTTTTT.

This clonotype was seen a handful of times. V gene TRBV19 combines with J gene TRBJ2-1; TRBD2 agrees at 11 bases. Germline-derived CDR1 and CDR2 are LNHDA and SQIVND (reference sequence). The junction had 6 bases not matched to a gene; V was cut back by 7 bases and J by 7 bases. The length of the CDR3 is 14 residues. The CDR3 coding sequence is TGTGCCAGTACCTCTACTAGCGGGAGAAATGAGCAGTTCTTC. Translation gives CASTSTSGRNEQFF.

In its sample, this clonotype was seen a few times. The chain has TRBV5-1 and TRBJ2-7; D is unresolved. V lost 3 bases to trimming and J lost 1 base, with 11 bases between them. Germline V gives CDR1 SGHRS, CDR2 YFSETQ. The CDR3 totals 14 residues. The CDR3, as DNA: TGCGCCAGCAGCTCCGTGGCGGCGTCCTACGAGCAGTACTTC. The encoded protein is CASSSVAASYEQYF.

The gene calls are TRBV10-3 and TRBJ2-1; 10 positions match TRBD1. J was trimmed by 3 bases and V by 4 bases; bases with no gene match: 3. The CDR3 extends over 15 amino acids. The germline CDR1 and CDR2 sequences are ENHRY and SYGVKD. CDR3 residues: CAISGGQGLYNEQFF. The DNA of the CDR3 is TGTGCCATCAGTGGGGGACAGGGGCTCTACAATGAGCAGTTCTTC.

This clonotype was seen a handful of times. V gene TRBV25-1 combines with J gene TRBJ2-3; the match to TRBD1 covers 9 bases. This CDR3 has 15 residues. CDR1 and CDR2 from the germline V gene are MGHDK and SYGVNS. V lost 4 bases and J lost 5; bases outside the gene matches: 7. CDR3 DNA sequence: TGTGCCAGCAGTGCCACAGGGGGCGGGGGAGATACGCAGTATTTT. Residues: CASSATGGGGDTQYF.

This clonotype has just a few counts. The gene calls are TRBV11-2 and TRBJ2-3; 10 bases agree with TRBD2. With V trimmed by 1 base and J by 0 bases, 7 bases remained unmatched. There are 18 residues in the CDR3. Germline V gene data show CDR1 as SGHAT and CDR2 as FQNNGV. CDR3 region: CASSLVGLARTSTDTQYF. For the CDR3, the DNA is TGTGCCAGCAGCTTAGTGGGACTAGCGAGAACAAGCACAGATACGCAGTATTTT.

The sample holds a few counts of this clonotype. V is TRBV20-1 and J is TRBJ2-7; 10 bases match TRBD2. Germline CDR1 is DFQATT and CDR2 is SNEGSKA (reference sequence). CDR3 length: 14 residues. Unmatched junction bases numbered 2, after V lost 0 bases and J lost 3 bases. The CDR3 protein is CSARDSSGSYEQYF. The CDR3 DNA follows: TGCAGTGCTAGAGATTCTAGCGGGAGCTACGAGCAGTACTTC.

The sample holds a few counts of this clonotype. The chain joins TRBV7-2 to TRBJ2-7, with D unclear. There are 16 residues in the CDR3. Germline V lookup: CDR1 SGHTA, CDR2 FQGNSA. The germline V and J ends were trimmed by 5 bases and 3 bases, with 20 bases remaining between them. The CDR3 sequence is CASSPRFGPRNYEQYF. CDR3 nucleotide sequence: TGTGCCAGCAGCCCACGGTTCGGTCCCAGAAACTACGAGCAGTACTTC.

The chain combines TRBV18 with TRBJ2-7; D is possibly TRBD1 or TRBD2 (5 bases each). Trimming left V 5 bases short and J 5 bases short, with 13 bases between. CDR3 length: 13 residues. Germline V gives CDR1 KGHSH, CDR2 LQKENI. The DNA of the CDR3 is TGTGCCAGCTCAAGGGGACCAAGGGACGAGCAGTACTTC. It yields the protein CASSRGPRDEQYF.

This clonotype was seen ten or more times. V gene TRBV10-3 combines with J gene TRBJ2-7; D gene unclear. Germline CDR1 and CDR2: ENHRY and SYGVKD. V was shortened by 6 bases and J by 2 bases, with 17 bases between the two germline ends. The CDR3 runs 15 residues. The CDR3 loop reads CAISPIAAGAYEQYF. DNA for the CDR3: TGTGCCATCAGCCCCATCGCTGCTGGGGCCTACGAGCAGTACTTC.

This clonotype was observed a few times. This chain links TRBV10-3 with TRBJ2-7, with a weak D call TRBD1 (6 bases). This CDR3 comprises 14 residues. The germline V gene has CDR1 ENHRY and CDR2 SYGVKD. V lost 6 bases to trimming and J lost 4 bases, with 16 bases between them. CDR3 DNA sequence: TGTGCCATCAGCGCGCGGCAGGGGAGTTACGAGCAGTACTTC. Translation gives CAISARQGSYEQYF.

The chain carries TRBV25-1 and TRBJ2-2; D is uncertain. The CDR3 is made up of 12 amino acids. Germline assignment: CDR1 MGHDK and CDR2 SYGVNS. Trimming took 7 bases from V and 6 from J, leaving 9 bases between them. The CDR3 coding sequence is TGTGCCAGCAATAGTGACGCCGGGGAGCTGTTTTTT. Translation: CASNSDAGELFF.

This clonotype has a handful of counts. This chain links TRBV20-1 with TRBJ2-1; D is undetermined. This CDR3 spans 14 amino acids. CDR1 is DFQATT and CDR2 is SNEGSKA in the germline V gene (reference sequence). V lost 6 bases to trimming and J lost 5 bases, with 17 bases between them. The CDR3 reads CSALGRVTNNEQFF. The CDR3 DNA sequence: TGCAGTGCCTTAGGCCGTGTTACAAACAATGAGCAGTTCTTC.

This clonotype occurred a few times. The gene calls are TRBV29-1 and TRBJ2-7, with D unclear. The CDR3 consists of 13 residues. CDR1 is SQVTM and CDR2 is ANQGSEA in the germline V gene. V dropped 4 bases and J dropped 2 bases, with 12 bases sitting between them. CDR3 residues: CSVGFAVTYEQYF. CDR3 coding DNA: TGCAGCGTTGGGTTTGCAGTCACCTACGAGCAGTACTTC.